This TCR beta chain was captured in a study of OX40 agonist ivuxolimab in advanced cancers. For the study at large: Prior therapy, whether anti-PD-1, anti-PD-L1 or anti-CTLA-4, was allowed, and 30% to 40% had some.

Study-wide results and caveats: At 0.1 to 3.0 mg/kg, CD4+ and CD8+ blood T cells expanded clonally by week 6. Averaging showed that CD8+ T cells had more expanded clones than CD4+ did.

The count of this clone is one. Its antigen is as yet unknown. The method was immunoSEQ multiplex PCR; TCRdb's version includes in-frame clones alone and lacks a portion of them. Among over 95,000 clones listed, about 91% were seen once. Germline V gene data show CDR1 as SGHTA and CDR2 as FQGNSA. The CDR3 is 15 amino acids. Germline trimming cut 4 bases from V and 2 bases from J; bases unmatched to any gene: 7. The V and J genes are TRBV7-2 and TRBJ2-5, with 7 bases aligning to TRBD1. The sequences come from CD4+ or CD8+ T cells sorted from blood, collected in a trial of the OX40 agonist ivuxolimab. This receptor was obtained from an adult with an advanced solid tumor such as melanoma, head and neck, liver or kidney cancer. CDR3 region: CASSSIQGPQETQYF. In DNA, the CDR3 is TGTGCCAGCAGCTCTATACAGGGGCCACAAGAGACCCAGTACTTC.